The 30 T cell receptor beta chains below were found in one sample sequenced in a study of T cell responses to AZD1222 COVID-19 vaccine. TCRdb's copy holds only in-frame clones and misses some; the assay was immunoSEQ multiplex PCR. The sample holds 90,000 to 120,000 clones, around 92% seen once. Specimen: peripheral blood, collected 28 days after the second AZD1222 dose. These receptors all come from an adult who received the AZD1222 COVID-19 vaccine.

This clone was seen just once. Other DNA sequences in this sample translate to the same CDR3. The chain links TRBV18 to TRBJ1-3; TRBD1 is a possible D gene (5 bases). The CDR3 is made up of 14 amino acids. V was shortened by 3 bases and J by 1 base, with 7 bases between the two germline ends. Germline CDR1 and CDR2: KGHSH and LQKENI. Here the CDR3 reads CASSPGGSGNTIYF. The CDR3 nucleotides read TGTGCCAGCTCACCCGGGGGATCTGGAAACACCATATATTTT.

The chain recombines TRBV6-2 or TRBV6-3 with TRBJ2-1; D remains ambiguous. Germline CDR1 and CDR2: MNHEY and SVGEGT. Deletions cut 6 bases from V and 0 bases from J, with 12 bases between. The CDR3 is made up of 15 amino acids. The CDR3, as DNA: TGTGCCAGCAGCTCTAGATATAGCTCCTACAATGAGCAGTTCTTC. As protein: CASSSRYSSYNEQFF.

This clone was counted once. The chain couples TRBV18 to TRBJ1-1, with no clear D. The V end was cut by 4 bases, the J end by 2 bases, with 14 bases between. The CDR3 consists of 15 residues. CDR1 KGHSH and CDR2 LQKENI come from the germline V gene. The CDR3 DNA reads TGTGCCAGCTCACAAAAACCGGGCCAAAACACTGAAGCTTTCTTT. This codes for CASSQKPGQNTEAFF.

The chain links TRBV20-1 to TRBJ1-2; the match to TRBD1 covers 7 bases. This CDR3 is built from 16 residues. The V segment lost 3 bases and the J segment 4 bases; nucleotides outside the gene matches: 14. Germline values: CDR1 DFQATT, CDR2 SNEGSKA (reference sequence). The CDR3 sequence: CSASYPTGDPSYGYTF. The DNA for the CDR3 is TGCAGTGCTAGTTATCCCACAGGGGATCCTTCCTATGGCTACACCTTC.

The chain recombines TRBV4-1 with TRBJ1-3, with TRBD1 as a possible D gene (5 bases). V lost 0 bases, J lost 1 base, and 10 bases lay in between. This CDR3 is 16 amino acids long. The germline gives CDR1 MGHRA, CDR2 YSYEKL. CDR3 sequence: CASSQERRGSGNTIYF. The CDR3 DNA reads TGCGCCAGCAGCCAAGAACGTCGGGGGTCTGGAAACACCATATATTTT.

J is TRBJ2-1 and V is TRBV7-3; 14 bases are shared with TRBD2. This CDR3 comprises 15 residues. Germline V lookup: CDR1 SGHTA, CDR2 FQGTGA. The V gene end was trimmed by 5 bases and the J gene end by 7 bases; junction bases not matched to a gene: 4. The chain's CDR3 is CASSPGTSGGNEQFF. The CDR3 nucleotides are TGTGCCAGCAGCCCCGGGACTAGCGGGGGTAATGAGCAGTTCTTC.

The rearrangement uses TRBV5-1 and TRBJ2-1; no clear D gene. V lost 1 base, J lost 3 bases, and 5 bases lay in between. This CDR3 contains 13 residues. From germline, CDR1 is SGHRS and CDR2 YFSETQ. The CDR3 DNA reads TGCGCCAGCAGCTTGACACGCTACAATGAGCAGTTCTTC. This codes for CASSLTRYNEQFF.

The V call is TRBV6-2 or TRBV6-3, the J call TRBJ2-7; TRBD2 matches at 14 bases. Germline lookup yields CDR1 MNHEY and CDR2 SVGEGT. V was pared by 3 bases and J by 4 bases, with 5 bases of the junction left unmatched. The CDR3 sequence is 16 residues long. This chain's CDR3 is CASSYRWTSGGYEQYF. The DNA for the CDR3 is TGTGCCAGCAGTTATCGCTGGACTAGCGGGGGGTACGAGCAGTACTTC.

The chain is built from TRBV19 and TRBJ1-4, with 9 bases aligning to TRBD1. V dropped 6 bases and J dropped 4; count of bases not matched to a gene: 6. CDR1 and CDR2 from the germline V gene are LNHDA and SQIVND (reference sequence). The CDR3 is 15 amino acids. CDR3 region: CASRTQGQGNEKLFF. The CDR3 DNA is TGTGCCAGTAGAACTCAGGGACAGGGTAATGAAAAACTGTTTTTT.

V gene TRBV7-3 combines with J gene TRBJ2-1, with 12 bases identical to TRBD1. J lost 7 bases, V lost 4 bases, and 8 bases had no gene match. Germline lookup yields CDR1 SGHTA and CDR2 FQGTGA. This CDR3 has 16 amino acids. CDR3: CASSSPGQGAYNEQFF. The CDR3 DNA sequence: TGTGCCAGCAGCTCCCCGGGACAGGGGGCGTATAATGAGCAGTTCTTC.

CDR3 sequence: CASSRSLPMNTEAFF. CDR3 sequence (DNA): TGTGCCAGCAGCCGATCACTACCTATGAACACTGAAGCTTTCTTT. V gene TRBV28 combines with J gene TRBJ1-1; D not resolved. V was pared by 6 bases and J by 0 bases, with 14 bases between. Germline V gene sequence: CDR1 MDHEN, CDR2 SYDVKM. There are 15 residues in the CDR3.

The V and J genes are TRBV15 and TRBJ1-1; D possibly corresponds to TRBD1 (5 bases). V dropped 8 bases and J dropped 6 bases, with 19 bases sitting between them. This CDR3 has 14 amino acids. Germline-derived CDR1 and CDR2 are LNHNV and YYDKDF (reference sequence). The CDR3 spells CATGVGEVAAEAFF. The CDR3 coding sequence is TGTGCCACCGGTGTAGGGGAGGTTGCTGCTGAAGCTTTCTTT.

The chain is built from TRBV19 and TRBJ2-1; perhaps TRBD2 as D (5 bases). There are 13 residues in the CDR3. Germline V gives CDR1 LNHDA, CDR2 SQIVND (reference sequence). Between the trimmed V and J ends, which lost 1 base and 9 bases, there was a span of 10 bases. This CDR3 is CASSIGLAGEQFF. CDR3 bases: TGTGCCAGTAGTATAGGTCTAGCTGGTGAGCAGTTCTTC.

The genes are TRBV7-8 and TRBJ2-1; 10 bases match TRBD2. V shed 8 bases and J 4 bases; nucleotides not matched to a gene: 14. The CDR3 length is 17 residues. Germline V gene sequence: CDR1 SGHVS, CDR2 FQNEAQ. CDR3 loop: CASSSPSGTSVYNEQFF. CDR3 sequence (DNA): TGTGCCAGCTCGAGTCCGTCCGGGACTAGCGTATACAATGAGCAGTTCTTC.

The rearrangement uses TRBV4-3 and TRBJ2-1, with 8 bases identical to TRBD2. The trim removed 0 bases at V and 4 bases at J, leaving 5 bases unmatched. The CDR3 consists of 16 residues. CDR1 and CDR2 from the germline V gene are LGHNA and YSLEER. The CDR3 sequence: CASSQEGSGTYNEQFF. Here the CDR3 DNA reads TGCGCCAGCAGCCAAGAGGGTAGCGGGACTTACAATGAGCAGTTCTTC.

This sequence joins TRBV18 and TRBJ1-6, with 7 bases identical to TRBD1. The CDR3 length is 16 residues. V lost 6 bases and J lost 3; bases outside the gene matches: 8. The germline V gene has CDR1 KGHSH and CDR2 LQKENI. CDR3 region: CASSQTGAHYNSPLHF. The CDR3 bases are TGTGCCAGCTCCCAAACAGGGGCGCACTATAATTCACCCCTCCACTTT. The full variable domain, rest sourced from reference TRBV18 and TRBJ1-6, is NAGVMQNPRHLVRRRGQEARLRCSPMKGHSHVYWYRQLPEEGLKFMVYLQKENIIDESGMPKERFSAEFPKEGPSILRIQQVVRGDSAAYFCASSQTGAHYNSPLHFGNGTRLTVT.

The V call is TRBV7-8, the J call TRBJ1-5, with D hard to call. Germline CDR1 and CDR2: SGHVS and FQNEAQ. Trimming took 5 bases from V and 4 from J, leaving 15 bases between them. This CDR3 contains 15 residues. The CDR3 DNA follows: TGTGCCAGCAGCCAAGGACGGAGCACAAATCAGCCCCAGCATTTT. Translation gives CASSQGRSTNQPQHF.

This chain joins TRBV30 and TRBJ2-2, with TRBD1 as a possible D gene (5 bases). Germline V lookup: CDR1 GTSNPN, CDR2 SVGIG (reference sequence). The CDR3 runs to 15 residues. V gave up 0 bases and J gave up 4 bases, with 12 bases separating them. In nucleotides, the CDR3 is TGTGCCTGGAGTGTACTCAGGGCTGGCACCGGGGAGCTGTTTTTT. This gives the protein CAWSVLRAGTGELFF.

The chain combines TRBV28 with TRBJ1-5; 7 bases are a match to TRBD1. Trimming cost V 6 bases and J 5 bases; bases outside gene matches: 10. CDR1 MDHEN and CDR2 SYDVKM come from the germline V gene. CDR3 length: 15 amino acids. The DNA of the CDR3 is TGTGCCAGCAGACCCGGGACAGACAAGCATCAGCCCCAGCATTTT. It encodes CASRPGTDKHQPQHF.

J is TRBJ1-1 and V is TRBV5-4, with a possible D match to TRBD1 (6 bases). The germline V gene encodes CDR1 SGHNT and CDR2 YYREEE (reference sequence). The CDR3 contains 14 residues. V was clipped by 3 bases and J by 4 bases, with 13 bases between them. The CDR3 loop reads CASSWNRAVTEAFF. CDR3 DNA sequence: TGTGCCAGCAGCTGGAACAGGGCGGTCACTGAAGCTTTCTTT.

This clone was detected once. The chain has TRBV4-3 and TRBJ2-1; TRBD2 is a possible D gene (6 bases). V shed 0 bases and J shed 8 bases, with 14 bases lying between them. From germline, CDR1 is LGHNA and CDR2 YSLEER. CDR3 length equals 15 residues. The CDR3 sequence is CASSQDKTSLDEQFF. Written as DNA, the CDR3 is TGCGCCAGCAGCCAAGACAAGACTAGTTTGGATGAGCAGTTCTTC.

This rearrangement joins TRBV27 to TRBJ2-1; TRBD2 is a possible D gene (7 bases). The CDR3 consists of 15 residues. Trimming cost V 6 bases and J 1 base, with 13 bases left between them. Germline CDR1 and CDR2: MNHEY and SMNVEV (reference sequence). The CDR3 region is CASSPGGASYNEQFF. The CDR3 region has the DNA TGTGCCAGCAGCCCTGGGGGGGCTTCCTACAATGAGCAGTTCTTC.

The chain combines TRBV27 with TRBJ1-6; D ambiguous. V lost 5 bases, J lost 6 bases, and 11 bases lay in between. CDR3 length: 14 amino acids. Germline CDR1 is MNHEY and CDR2 is SMNVEV (reference sequence). CDR3 DNA: TGTGCCAGCAGTGCCGATAGGACTAATTCACCCCTCCACTTT. Translating it yields CASSADRTNSPLHF.

This rearrangement joins TRBV30 to TRBJ2-2; no clear D. CDR1 and CDR2 from the germline V gene are GTSNPN and SVGIG (reference sequence). The germline V and J ends were trimmed by 5 bases and 1 base, with 5 bases remaining between them. The CDR3 runs to 12 residues. This chain's CDR3 is CAWALNTGELFF. In DNA form, the CDR3 reads TGTGCCTGGGCCCTGAACACCGGGGAGCTGTTTTTT.

The rearrangement uses TRBV19 and TRBJ2-3, with TRBD1 identical over 9 bases. The length of the CDR3 is 15 residues. The trim removed 7 bases at V and 8 bases at J, leaving 13 bases unmatched. Germline V gene data show CDR1 as LNHDA and CDR2 as SQIVND (reference sequence). CDR3 in amino acids: CASTGQGRGRGTQYF. CDR3 nucleotide sequence: TGTGCCAGTACAGGACAGGGGAGAGGCCGGGGTACGCAGTATTTT. The full variable domain, its missing parts supplied by reference TRBV19 and TRBJ2-3, is DGGITQSPKYLFRKEGQNVTLSCEQNLNHDAMYWYRQDPGQGLRLIYYSQIVNDFQKGDIAEGYSVSREKKESFPLTVTSAQKNPTAFYLCASTGQGRGRGTQYFGPGTRLTVL.

Comment on this clone: At the DNA level, this CDR3 is encoded by other sequences in the same sample as well. The chain carries TRBV5-1 and TRBJ2-1, with 11 bases fitting TRBD2. The CDR3 contains 16 residues. The germline gives CDR1 SGHRS, CDR2 YFSETQ. Germline trimming cut 0 bases from V and 4 bases from J; bases unmatched to any gene: 3. CDR3 protein: CASSLGGTSGYNEQFF. As DNA, the CDR3 is TGCGCCAGCAGCTTGGGAGGGACTAGCGGATACAATGAGCAGTTCTTC.

This clone is a singleton in its sample. The V and J genes are TRBV28 and TRBJ1-2; D possibly corresponds to TRBD1 (5 bases). The CDR3 has 14 residues. Germline loops: CDR1 MDHEN, CDR2 SYDVKM. V was pared by 7 bases and J by 7 bases, with 19 bases between. Here the CDR3 DNA reads TGTGCCAGCACACCGGGACCCGGGGGGTTTGGCTACACCTTC. This translates into CASTPGPGGFGYTF.

The genes are TRBV11-2 and TRBJ1-2; no clear D. The CDR3 spans 11 residues. V shed 6 bases and J shed 8 bases, with 10 bases lying between them. CDR1 and CDR2 (germline): SGHAT, FQNNGV. CDR3 residues: CASSSTGGYTF. For the CDR3, the DNA is TGTGCCAGCAGTTCGACGGGGGGCTACACCTTC.

This chain joins TRBV5-4 and TRBJ1-2; a weak D match, TRBD1 (6 bases). Germline CDR1 is SGHNT and CDR2 is YYREEE (reference sequence). V was clipped by 4 bases and J by 0 bases, with 10 bases between them. This CDR3 is built from 14 residues. The CDR3 DNA reads as TGTGCCAGCAGCGAGGACAGTACTAACTATGGCTACACCTTC. Translated, it gives CASSEDSTNYGYTF.

The chain combines TRBV7-9 with TRBJ1-6; D not resolved. Per the germline V gene, CDR1 is SEHNR and CDR2 is FQNEAQ (reference sequence). The CDR3 totals 16 residues. The germline V and J ends were trimmed by 7 bases and 0 bases, with 13 bases remaining between them. The CDR3 sequence: CASTTSGSSYNSPLHF. CDR3 bases: TGTGCCAGCACCACTTCCGGGAGCTCCTATAATTCACCCCTCCACTTT.